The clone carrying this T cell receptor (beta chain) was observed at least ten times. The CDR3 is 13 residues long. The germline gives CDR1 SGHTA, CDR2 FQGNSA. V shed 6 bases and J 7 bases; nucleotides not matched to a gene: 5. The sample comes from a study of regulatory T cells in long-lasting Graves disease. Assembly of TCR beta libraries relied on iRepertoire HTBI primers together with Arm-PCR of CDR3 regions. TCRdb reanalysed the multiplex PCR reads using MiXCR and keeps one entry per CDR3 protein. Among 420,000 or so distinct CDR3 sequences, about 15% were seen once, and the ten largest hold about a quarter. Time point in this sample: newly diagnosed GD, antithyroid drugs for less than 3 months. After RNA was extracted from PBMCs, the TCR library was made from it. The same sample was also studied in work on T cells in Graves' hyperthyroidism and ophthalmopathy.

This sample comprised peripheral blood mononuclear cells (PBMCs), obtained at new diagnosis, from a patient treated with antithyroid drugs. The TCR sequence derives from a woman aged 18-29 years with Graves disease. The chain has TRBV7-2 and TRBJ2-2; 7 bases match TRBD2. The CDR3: CASSYSGIGELFF. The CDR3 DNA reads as TGTGCCAGCAGTTACAGCGGGATCGGGGAGCTGTTTTTT.